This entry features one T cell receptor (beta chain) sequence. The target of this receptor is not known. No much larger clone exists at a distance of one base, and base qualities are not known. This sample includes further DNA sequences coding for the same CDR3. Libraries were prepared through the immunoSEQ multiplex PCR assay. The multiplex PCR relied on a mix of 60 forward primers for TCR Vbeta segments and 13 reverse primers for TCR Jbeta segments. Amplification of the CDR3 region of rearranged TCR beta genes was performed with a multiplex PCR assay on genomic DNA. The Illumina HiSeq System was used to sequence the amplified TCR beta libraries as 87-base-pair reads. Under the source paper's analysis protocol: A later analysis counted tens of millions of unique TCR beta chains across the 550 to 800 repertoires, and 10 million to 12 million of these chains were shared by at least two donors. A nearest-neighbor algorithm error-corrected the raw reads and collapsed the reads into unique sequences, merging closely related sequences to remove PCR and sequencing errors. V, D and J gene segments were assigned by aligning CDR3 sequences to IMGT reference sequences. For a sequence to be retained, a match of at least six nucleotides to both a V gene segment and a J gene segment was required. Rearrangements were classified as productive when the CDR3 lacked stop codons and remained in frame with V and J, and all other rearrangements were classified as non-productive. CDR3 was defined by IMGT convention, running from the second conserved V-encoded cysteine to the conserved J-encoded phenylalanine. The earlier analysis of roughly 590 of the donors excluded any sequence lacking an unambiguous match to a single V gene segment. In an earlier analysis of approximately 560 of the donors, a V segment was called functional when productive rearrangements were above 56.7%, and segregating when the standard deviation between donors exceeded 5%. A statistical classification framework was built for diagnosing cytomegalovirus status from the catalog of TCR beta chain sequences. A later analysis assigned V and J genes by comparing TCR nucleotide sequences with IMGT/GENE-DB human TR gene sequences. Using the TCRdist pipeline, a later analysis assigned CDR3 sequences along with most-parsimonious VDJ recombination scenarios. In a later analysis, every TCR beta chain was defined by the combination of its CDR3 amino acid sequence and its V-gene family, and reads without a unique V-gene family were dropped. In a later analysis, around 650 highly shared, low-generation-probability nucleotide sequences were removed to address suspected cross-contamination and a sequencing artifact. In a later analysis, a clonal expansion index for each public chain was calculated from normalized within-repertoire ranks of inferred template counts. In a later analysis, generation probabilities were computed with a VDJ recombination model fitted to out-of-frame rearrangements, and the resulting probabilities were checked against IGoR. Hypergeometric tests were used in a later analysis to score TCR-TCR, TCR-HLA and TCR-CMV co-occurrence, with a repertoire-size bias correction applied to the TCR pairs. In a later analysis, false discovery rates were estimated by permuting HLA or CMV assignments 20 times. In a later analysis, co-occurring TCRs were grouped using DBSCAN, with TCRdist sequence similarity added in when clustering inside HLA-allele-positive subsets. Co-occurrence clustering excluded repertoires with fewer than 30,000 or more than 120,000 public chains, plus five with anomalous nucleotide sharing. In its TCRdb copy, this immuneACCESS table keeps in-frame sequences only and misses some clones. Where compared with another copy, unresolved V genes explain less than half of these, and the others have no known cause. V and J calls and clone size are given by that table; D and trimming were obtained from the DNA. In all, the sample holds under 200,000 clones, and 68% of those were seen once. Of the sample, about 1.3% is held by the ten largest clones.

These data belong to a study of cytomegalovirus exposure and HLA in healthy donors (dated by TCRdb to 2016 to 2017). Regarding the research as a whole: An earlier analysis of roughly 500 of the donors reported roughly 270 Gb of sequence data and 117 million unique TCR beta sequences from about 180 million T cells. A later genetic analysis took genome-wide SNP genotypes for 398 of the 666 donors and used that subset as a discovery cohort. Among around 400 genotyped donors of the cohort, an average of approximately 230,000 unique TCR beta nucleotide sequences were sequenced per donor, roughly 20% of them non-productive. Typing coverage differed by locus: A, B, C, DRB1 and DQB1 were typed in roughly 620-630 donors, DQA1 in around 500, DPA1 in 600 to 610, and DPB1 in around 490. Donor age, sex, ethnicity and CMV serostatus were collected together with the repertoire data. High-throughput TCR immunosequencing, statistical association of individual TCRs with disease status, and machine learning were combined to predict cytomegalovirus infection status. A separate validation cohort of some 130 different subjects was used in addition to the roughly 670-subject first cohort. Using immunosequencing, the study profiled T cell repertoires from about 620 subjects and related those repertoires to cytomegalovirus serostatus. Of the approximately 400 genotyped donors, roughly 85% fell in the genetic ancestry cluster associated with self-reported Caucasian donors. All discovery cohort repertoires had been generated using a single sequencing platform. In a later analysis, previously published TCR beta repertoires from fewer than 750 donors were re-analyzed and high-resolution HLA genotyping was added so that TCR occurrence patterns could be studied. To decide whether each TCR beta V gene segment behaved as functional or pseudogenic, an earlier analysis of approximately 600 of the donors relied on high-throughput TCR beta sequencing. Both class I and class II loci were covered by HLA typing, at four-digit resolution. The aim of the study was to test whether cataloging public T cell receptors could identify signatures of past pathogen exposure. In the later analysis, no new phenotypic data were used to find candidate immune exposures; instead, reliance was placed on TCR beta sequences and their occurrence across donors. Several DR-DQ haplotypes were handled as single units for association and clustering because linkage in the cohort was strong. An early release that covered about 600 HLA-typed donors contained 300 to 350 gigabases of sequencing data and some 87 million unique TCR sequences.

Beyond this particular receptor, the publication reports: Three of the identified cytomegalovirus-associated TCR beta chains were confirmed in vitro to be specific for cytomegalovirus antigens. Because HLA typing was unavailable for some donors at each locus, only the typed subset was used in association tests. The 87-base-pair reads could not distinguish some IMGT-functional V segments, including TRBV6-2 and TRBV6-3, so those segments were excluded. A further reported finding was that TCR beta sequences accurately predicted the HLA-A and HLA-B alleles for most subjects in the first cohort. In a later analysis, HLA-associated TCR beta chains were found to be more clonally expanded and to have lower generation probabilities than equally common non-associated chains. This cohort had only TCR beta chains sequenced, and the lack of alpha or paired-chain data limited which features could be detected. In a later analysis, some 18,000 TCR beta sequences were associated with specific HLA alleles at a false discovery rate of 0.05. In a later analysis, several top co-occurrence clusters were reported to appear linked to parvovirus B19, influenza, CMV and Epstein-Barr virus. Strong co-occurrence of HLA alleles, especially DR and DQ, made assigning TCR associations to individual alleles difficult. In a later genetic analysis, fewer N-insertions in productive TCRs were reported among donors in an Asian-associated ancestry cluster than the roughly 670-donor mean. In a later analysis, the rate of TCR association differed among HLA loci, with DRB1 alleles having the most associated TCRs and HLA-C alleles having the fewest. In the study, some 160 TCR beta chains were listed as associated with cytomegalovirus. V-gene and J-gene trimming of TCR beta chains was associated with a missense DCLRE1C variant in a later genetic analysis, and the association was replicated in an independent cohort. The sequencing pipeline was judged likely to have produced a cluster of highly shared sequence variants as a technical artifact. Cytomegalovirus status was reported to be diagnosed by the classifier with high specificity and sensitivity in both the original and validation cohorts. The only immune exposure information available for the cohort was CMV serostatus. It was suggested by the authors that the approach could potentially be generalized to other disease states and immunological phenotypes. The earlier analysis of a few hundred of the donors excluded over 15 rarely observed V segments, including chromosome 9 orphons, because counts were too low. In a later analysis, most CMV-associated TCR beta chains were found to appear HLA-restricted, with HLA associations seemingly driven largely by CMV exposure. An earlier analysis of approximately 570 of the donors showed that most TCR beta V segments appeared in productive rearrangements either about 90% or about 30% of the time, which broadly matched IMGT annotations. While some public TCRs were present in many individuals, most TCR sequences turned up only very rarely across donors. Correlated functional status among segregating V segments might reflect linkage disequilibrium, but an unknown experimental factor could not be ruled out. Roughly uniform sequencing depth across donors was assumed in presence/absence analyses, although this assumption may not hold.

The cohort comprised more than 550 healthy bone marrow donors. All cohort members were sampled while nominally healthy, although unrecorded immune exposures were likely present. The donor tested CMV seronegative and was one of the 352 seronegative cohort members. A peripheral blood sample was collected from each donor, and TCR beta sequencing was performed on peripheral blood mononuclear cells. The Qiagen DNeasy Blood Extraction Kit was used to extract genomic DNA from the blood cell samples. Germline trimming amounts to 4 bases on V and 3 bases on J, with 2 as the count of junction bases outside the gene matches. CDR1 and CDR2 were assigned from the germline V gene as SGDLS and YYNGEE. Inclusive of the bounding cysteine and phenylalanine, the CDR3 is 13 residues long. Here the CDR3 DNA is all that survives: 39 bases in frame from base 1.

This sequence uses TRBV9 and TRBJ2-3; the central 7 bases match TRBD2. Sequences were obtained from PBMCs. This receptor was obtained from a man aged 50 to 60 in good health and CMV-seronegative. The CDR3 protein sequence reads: CASSPGGTDTQYF. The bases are TGTGCCAGCAGCCCCGGGGGGACAGATACGCAGTATTTT. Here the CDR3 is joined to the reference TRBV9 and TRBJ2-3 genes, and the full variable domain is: DSGVTQTPKHLITATGQRVTLRCSPRSGDLSVYWYQQSLDQGLQFLIQYYNGEERAKGNILERFSAQQFPDLHSELNLSSLELGDSALYFCASSPGGTDTQYFGPGTRLTVL.